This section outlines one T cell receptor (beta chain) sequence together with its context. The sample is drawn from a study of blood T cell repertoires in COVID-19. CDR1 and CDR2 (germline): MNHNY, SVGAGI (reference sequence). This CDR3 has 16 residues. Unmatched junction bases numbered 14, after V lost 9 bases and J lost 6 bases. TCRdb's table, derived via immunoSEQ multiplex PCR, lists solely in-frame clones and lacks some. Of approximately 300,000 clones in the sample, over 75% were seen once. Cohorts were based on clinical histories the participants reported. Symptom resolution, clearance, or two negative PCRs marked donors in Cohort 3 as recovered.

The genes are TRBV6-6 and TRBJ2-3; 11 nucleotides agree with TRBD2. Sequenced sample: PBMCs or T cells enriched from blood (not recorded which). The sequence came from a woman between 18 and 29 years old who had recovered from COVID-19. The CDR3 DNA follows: TGTGCCAGTAGTACCGGGACTAGCGGAAGGGTGGATACGCAGTATTTT. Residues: CASSTGTSGRVDTQYF.